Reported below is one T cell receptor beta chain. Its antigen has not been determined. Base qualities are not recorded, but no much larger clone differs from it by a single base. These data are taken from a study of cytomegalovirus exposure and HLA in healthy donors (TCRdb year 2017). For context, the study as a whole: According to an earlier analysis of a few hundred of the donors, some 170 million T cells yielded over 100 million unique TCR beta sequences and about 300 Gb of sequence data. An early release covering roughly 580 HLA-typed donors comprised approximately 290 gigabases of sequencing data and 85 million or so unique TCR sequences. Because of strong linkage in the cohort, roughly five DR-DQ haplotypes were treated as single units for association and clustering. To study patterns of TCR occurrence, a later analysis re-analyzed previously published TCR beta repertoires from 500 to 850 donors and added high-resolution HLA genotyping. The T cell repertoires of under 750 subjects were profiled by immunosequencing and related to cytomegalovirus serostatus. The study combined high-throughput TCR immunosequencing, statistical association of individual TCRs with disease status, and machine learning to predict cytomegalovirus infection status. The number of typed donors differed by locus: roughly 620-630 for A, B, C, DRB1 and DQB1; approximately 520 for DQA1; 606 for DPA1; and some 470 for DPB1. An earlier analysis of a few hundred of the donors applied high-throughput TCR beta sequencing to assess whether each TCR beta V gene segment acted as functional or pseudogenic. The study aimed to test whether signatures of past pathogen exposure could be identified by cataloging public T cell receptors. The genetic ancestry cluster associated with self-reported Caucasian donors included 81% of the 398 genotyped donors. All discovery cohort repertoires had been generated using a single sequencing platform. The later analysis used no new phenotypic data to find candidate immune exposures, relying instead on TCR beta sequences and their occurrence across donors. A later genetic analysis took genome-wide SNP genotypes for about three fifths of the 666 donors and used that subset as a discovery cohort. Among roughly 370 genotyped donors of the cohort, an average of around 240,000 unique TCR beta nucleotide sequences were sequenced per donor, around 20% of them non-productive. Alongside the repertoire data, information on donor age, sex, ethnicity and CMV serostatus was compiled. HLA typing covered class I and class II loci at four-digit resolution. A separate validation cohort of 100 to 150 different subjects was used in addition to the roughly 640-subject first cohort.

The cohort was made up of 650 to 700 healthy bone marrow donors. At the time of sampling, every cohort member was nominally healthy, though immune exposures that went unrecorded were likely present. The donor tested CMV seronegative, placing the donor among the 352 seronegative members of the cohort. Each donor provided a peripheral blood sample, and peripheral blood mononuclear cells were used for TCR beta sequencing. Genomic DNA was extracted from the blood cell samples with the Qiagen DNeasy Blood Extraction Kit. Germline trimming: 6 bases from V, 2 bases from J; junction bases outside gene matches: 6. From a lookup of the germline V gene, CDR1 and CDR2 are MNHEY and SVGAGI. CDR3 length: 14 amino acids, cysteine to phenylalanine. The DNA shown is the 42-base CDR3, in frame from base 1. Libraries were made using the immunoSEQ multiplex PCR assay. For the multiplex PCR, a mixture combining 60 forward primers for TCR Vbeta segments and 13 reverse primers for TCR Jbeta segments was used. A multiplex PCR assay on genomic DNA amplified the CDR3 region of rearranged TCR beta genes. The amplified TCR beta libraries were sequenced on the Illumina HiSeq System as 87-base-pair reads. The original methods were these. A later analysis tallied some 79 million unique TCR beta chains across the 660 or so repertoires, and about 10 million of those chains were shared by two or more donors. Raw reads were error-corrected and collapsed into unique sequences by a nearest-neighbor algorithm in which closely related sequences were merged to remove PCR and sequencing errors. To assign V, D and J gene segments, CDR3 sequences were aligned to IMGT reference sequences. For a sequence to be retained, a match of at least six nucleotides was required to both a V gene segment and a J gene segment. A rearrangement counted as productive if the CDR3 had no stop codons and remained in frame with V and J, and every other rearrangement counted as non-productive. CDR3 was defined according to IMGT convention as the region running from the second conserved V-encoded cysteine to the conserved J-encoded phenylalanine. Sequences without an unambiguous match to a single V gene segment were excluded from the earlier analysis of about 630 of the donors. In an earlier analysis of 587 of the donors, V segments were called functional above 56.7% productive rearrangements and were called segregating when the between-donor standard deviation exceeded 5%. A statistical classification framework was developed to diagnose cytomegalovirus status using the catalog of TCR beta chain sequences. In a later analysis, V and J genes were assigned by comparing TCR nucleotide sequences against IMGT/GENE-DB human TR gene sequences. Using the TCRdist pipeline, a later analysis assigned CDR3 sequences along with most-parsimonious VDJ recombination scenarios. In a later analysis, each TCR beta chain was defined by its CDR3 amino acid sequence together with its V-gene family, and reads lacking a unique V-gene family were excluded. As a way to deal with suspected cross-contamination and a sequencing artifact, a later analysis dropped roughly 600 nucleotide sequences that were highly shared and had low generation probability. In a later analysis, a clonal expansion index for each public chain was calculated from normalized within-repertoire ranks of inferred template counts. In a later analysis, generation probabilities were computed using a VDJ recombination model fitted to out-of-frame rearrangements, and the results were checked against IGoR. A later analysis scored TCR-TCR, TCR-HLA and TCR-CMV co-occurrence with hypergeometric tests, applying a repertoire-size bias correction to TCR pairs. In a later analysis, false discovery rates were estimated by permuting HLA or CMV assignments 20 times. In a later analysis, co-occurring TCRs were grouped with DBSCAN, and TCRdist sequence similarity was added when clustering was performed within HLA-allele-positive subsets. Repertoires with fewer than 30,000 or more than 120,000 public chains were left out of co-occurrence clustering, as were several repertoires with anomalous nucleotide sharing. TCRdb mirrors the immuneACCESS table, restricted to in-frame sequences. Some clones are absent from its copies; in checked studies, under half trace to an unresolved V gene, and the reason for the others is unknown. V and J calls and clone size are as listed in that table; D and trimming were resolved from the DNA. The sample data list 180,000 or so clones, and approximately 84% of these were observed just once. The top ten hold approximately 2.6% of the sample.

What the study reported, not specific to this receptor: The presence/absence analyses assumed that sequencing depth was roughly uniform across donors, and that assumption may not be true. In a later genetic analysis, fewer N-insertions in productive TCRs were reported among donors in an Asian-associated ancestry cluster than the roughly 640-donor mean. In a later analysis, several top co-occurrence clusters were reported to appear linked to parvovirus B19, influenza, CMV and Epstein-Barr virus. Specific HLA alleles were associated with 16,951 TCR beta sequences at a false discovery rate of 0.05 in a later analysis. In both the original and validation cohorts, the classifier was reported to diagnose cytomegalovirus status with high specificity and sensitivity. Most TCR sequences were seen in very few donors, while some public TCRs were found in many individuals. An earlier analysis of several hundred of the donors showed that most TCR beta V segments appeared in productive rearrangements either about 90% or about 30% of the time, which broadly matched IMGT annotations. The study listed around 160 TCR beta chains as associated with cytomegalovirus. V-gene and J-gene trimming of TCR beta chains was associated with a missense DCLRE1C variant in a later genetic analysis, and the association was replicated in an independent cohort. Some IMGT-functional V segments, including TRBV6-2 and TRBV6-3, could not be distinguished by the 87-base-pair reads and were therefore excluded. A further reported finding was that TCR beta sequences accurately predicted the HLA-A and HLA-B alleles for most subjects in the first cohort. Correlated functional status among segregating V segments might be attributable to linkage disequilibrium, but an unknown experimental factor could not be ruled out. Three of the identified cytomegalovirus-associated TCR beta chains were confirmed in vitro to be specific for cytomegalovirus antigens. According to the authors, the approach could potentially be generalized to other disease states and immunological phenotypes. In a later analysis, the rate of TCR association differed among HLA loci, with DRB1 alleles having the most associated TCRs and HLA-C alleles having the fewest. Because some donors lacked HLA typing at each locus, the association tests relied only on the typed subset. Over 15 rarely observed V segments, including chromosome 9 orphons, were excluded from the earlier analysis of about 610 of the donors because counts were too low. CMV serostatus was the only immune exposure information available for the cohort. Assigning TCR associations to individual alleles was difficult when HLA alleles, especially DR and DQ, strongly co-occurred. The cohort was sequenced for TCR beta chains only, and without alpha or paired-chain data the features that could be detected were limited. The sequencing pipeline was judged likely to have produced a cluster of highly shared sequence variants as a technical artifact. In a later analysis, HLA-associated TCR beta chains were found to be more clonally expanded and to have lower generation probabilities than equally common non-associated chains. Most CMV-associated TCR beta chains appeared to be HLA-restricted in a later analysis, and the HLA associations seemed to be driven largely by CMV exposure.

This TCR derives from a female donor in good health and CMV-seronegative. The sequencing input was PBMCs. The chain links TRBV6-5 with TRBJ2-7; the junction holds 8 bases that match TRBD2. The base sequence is TGTGCCAGCAGACCCGGGACTAGACCCTACGAGCAGTACTTC. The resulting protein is CASRPGTRPYEQYF.